Below, one T cell receptor beta chain is given with its context. Its cognate antigen is unknown. This specimen comes from a study of T cell repertoires in cytomegalovirus infection. Study-level background: The authors relied on CMV epitopes, both recently identified HLA-C-restricted and well-studied HLA-B-restricted. Evidence of both CMV infection and a matching HLA type came from public TCR beta signatures.

Trimming took off 5 bases at V and 8 bases at J, with 12 bases between the two ends. The CDR3 extends over 12 amino acids. Points from the study as a whole: In two of eight donors, the top clonotype was HLA-C-restricted CMV-specific.

From the reads, TCRdb called clonotypes with MiXCR, one entry per CDR3 protein. The data hold about 890,000 distinct CDR3 sequences, with 31% observed a single time. This material consisted of cultured CD8+ T cells from PBMCs, taken from culture after CMV antigen stimulation. The chain joins TRBV12-3 or TRBV12-4 to TRBJ1-2, with D possibly matching TRBD1 (5 bases). This sequence was found in a human donor in good health (CMV status not recorded). Some clones in this sample may be carry-over from other donors' samples. The chain's CDR3 is CASSGDGGGYTF. The CDR3 DNA reads as TGTGCCAGCAGTGGGGATGGGGGAGGCTACACCTTC.